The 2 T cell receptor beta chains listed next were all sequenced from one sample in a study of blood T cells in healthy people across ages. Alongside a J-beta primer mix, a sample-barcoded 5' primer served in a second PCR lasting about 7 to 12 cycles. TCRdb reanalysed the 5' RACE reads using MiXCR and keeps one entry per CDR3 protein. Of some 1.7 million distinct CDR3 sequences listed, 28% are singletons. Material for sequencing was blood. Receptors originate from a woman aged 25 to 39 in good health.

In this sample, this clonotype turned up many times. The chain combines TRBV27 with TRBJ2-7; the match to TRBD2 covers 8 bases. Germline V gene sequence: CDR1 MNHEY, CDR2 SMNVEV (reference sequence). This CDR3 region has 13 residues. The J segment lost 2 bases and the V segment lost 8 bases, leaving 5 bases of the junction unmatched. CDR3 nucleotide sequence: TGTGCCAGCCGGGGACTAGTTGCCTACGAGCAGTACTTC. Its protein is CASRGLVAYEQYF.

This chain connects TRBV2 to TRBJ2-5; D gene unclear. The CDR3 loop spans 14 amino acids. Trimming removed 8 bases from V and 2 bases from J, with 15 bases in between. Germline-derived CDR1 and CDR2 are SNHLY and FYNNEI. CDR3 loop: CASLIGPVQETQYF. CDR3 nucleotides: TGTGCCAGCTTAATAGGACCCGTACAAGAGACCCAGTACTTC.